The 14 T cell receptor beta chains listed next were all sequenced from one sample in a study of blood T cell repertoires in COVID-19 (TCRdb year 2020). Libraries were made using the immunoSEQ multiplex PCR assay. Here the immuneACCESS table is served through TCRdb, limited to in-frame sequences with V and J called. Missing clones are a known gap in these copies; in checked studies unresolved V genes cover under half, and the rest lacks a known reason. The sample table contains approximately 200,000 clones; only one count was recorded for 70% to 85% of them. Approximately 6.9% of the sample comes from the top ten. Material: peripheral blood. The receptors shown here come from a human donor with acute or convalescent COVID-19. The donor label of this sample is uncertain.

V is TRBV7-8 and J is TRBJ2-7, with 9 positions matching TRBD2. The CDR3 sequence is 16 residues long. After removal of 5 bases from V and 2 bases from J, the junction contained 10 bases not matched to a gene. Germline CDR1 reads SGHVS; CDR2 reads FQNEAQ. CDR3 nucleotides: TGTGCCAGCAGCATAAGGGCCTTAGCGGGAGCCTACGAGCAGTACTTC. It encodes CASSIRALAGAYEQYF. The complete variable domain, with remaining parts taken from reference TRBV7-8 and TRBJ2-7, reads GAGVSQSPRYKVAKRGQDVALRCDPISGHVSLFWYQQALGQGPEFLTYFQNEAQLDKSGLPSDRFFAERPEGSVSTLKIQRTQQEDSAVYLCASSIRALAGAYEQYFGPGTRLTVT.

The CDR3 region has the DNA TGTGCCAGTAGTATTATCAGCGGGAGGGCCTCCCTCCATGAGCAGTTCTTC. Protein sequence: CASSIISGRASLHEQFF. The chain uses TRBV19 and TRBJ2-1, with TRBD2 identical over 10 bases. J was trimmed by 8 bases and V by 3 bases; bases with no gene match: 13. The CDR3 spans 17 residues. Germline CDR1 and CDR2: LNHDA and SQIVND (reference sequence). The full variable domain, rest sourced from reference TRBV19 and TRBJ2-1, is DGGITQSPKYLFRKEGQNVTLSCEQNLNHDAMYWYRQDPGQGLRLIYYSQIVNDFQKGDIAEGYSVSREKKESFPLTVTSAQKNPTAFYLCASSIISGRASLHEQFFGPGTRLTVL.

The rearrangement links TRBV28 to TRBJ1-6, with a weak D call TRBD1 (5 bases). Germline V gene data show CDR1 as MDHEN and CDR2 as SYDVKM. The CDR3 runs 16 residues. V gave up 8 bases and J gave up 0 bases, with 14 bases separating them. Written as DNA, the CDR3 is TGTGCCAGCCTCGGGGGGAGGAGCTCCTATAATTCACCCCTCCACTTT. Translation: CASLGGRSSYNSPLHF. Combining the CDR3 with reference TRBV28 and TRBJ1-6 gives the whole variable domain DVKVTQSSRYLVKRTGEKVFLECVQDMDHENMFWYRQDPGLGLRLIYFSYDVKMKEKGDIPEGYSVSREKKERFSLILESASTNQTSMYLCASLGGRSSYNSPLHFGNGTRLTVT.

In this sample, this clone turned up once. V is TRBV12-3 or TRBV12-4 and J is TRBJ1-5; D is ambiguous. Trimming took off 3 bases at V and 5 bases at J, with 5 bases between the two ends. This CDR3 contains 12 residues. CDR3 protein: CASSFGDQPQHF. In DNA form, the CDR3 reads TGTGCCAGCAGTTTCGGGGATCAGCCCCAGCATTTT.

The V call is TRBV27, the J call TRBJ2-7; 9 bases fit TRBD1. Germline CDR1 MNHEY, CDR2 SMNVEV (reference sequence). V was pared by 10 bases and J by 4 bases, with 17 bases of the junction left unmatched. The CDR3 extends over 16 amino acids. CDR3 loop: CATRPPDRGALYEQYF. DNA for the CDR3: TGTGCCACCCGCCCACCAGACAGGGGGGCCCTTTACGAGCAGTACTTC.

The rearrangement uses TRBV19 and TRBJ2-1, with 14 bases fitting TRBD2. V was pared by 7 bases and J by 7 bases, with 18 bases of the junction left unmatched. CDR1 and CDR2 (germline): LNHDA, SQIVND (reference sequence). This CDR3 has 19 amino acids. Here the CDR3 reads CASMRTYLRLAGGRNEQFF. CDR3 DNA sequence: TGTGCCAGTATGCGAACGTATCTAAGACTAGCGGGAGGGCGAAATGAGCAGTTCTTC.

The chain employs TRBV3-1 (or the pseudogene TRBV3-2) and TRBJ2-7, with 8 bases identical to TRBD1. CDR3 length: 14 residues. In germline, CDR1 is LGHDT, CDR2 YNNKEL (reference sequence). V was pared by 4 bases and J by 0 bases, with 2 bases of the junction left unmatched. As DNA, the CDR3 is TGTGCCAGCAGCCGCGGACAGGGCTCCTACGAGCAGTACTTC. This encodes CASSRGQGSYEQYF.

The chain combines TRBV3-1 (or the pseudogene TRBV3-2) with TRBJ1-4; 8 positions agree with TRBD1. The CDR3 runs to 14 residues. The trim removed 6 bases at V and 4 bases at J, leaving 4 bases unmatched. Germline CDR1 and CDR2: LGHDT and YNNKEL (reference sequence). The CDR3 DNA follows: TGTGCCAGCAGAGGGACAGGTTTTAATGAAAAACTGTTTTTT. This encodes CASRGTGFNEKLFF.

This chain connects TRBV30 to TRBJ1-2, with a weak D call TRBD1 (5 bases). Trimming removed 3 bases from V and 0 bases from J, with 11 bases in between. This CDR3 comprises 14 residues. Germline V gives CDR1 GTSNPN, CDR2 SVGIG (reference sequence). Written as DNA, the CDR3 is TGTGCCTGGAGGAGGACAACCGCTAACTATGGCTACACCTTC. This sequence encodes CAWRRTTANYGYTF.

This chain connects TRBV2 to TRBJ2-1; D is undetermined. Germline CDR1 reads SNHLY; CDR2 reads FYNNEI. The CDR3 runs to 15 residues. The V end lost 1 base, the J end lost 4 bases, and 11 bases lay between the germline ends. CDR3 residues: CASSEERVTYNEQFF. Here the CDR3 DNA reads TGTGCCAGCAGTGAAGAGCGTGTAACTTACAATGAGCAGTTCTTC.

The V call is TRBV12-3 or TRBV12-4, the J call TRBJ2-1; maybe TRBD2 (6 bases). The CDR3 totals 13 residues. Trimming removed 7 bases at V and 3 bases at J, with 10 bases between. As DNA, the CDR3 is TGTGCCAGCAATCCGGGACTCTACAATGAGCAGTTCTTC. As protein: CASNPGLYNEQFF.

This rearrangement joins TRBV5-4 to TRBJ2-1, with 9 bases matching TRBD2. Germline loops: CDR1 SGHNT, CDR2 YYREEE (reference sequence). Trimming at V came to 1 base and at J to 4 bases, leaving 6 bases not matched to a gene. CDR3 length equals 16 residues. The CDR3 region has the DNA TGTGCCAGCAGCTTGAGGGCTAGCGGGATATACAATGAGCAGTTCTTC. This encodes CASSLRASGIYNEQFF.

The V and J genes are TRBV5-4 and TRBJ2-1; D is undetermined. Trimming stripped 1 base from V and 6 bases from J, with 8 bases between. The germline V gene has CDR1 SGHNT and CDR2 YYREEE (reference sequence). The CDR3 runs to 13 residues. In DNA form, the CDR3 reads TGTGCCAGCAGCTTGCGAAACAGCAATGAGCAGTTCTTC. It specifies CASSLRNSNEQFF.

The CDR3 coding sequence is TGTGCCTCGTCGGGAGAAGCAAACACTGAAGCTTTCTTT. This sequence encodes CASSGEANTEAFF. The rearrangement joins TRBV2 to TRBJ1-1, with D hard to call. V lost 11 bases and J lost 2, with 15 bases in between. The germline CDR1 and CDR2 sequences are SNHLY and FYNNEI. The CDR3 contains 13 residues.